This T cell receptor (beta chain) derives from a study of OX40 agonist ivuxolimab in advanced cancers. On the study more broadly: Previous treatment with anti-PD-1, anti-PD-L1 or anti-CTLA-4 therapy was allowed; 35% to 50% had received some.

TCRdb's copy holds only in-frame clones and misses some; the assay was immunoSEQ multiplex PCR. The data hold 45,000 or so clones, with 75% to 90% observed a single time. Regarding the study as a whole: In the 0.1-3.0 mg/kg groups, partial responders showed among the lowest expansion. Not determined was the antigen specificity of the expanded peripheral T cells.

Trimming stripped 5 bases from V and 7 bases from J, with 17 bases between. The germline CDR1 and CDR2 sequences are SNHLY and FYNNEI. CDR3 length: 14 residues. Comments on this clone: As yet, its antigen is unknown.

The material sequenced was CD4+ or CD8+ T cells sorted from blood, taken in a trial of the OX40 agonist ivuxolimab. V and J are TRBV2 and TRBJ1-2; D is perhaps TRBD1 (5 bases). This receptor was taken from an adult with an advanced solid tumor such as melanoma, head and neck, liver or kidney cancer. This CDR3 is CASSSGRSISGYTF. The CDR3 nucleotides read TGTGCCAGCAGTTCGGGACGCTCTATCAGTGGCTACACCTTC.